A selection of T cell receptor beta chains follows, all from one sample in a study of T cells after somatic rescue of genetic block. TCRdb keeps only in-frame clones here, not all; method: immunoSEQ multiplex PCR. The repertoire consists of around 67,000 clones, with more than 75% occurring once and the leading ten covering approximately 2.7%. The specimen sequenced was peripheral blood mononuclear cells (PBMCs). The receptors originated from a man aged 25 to 40. CDR3s include the opening cysteine and the closing phenylalanine or tryptophan. The D gene is left open where the match is weak. The size of a clone is reported for some rows only, either as once, few or many, or as a class for expanded clones.

>TRBV19|16|NA|TRBJ1-6|NA
TGTGCCAGTAGTATGGGGAGGGGCAATAATAATTCACCCCTCCACTTT
CASSMGRGNNNSPLHF
>TRBV6-5|15|NA|TRBJ2-1|NA
TGTGCCAGCAGTACCTCCGGCTGGGGGAGTGGAGAGCAGTTCTTC
CASSTSGWGSGEQFF
>TRBV9|15|once|TRBJ2-4|TRBD2
TGTGCCAGCAGCCACGGGGGGTTAGCCAAAAACATTCAGTACTTC
CASSHGGLAKNIQYF
>TRBV15|18|NA|TRBJ2-7|NA
TGTGCCACCAGCAGAGATCGCCCGCGAGGTGACCGACGCTACGAGCAGTACTTC
CATSRDRPRGDRRYEQYF
>TRBV6-6|14|NA|TRBJ1-2|TRBD1
TGTGCCAGCAGTTCCGGGACAGGGATCTATGGCTACACCTTC
CASSSGTGIYGYTF
>TRBV15|14|NA|TRBJ1-4|NA
TGTGCCACCAGCCCCCGGGACGGTAATGAAAAACTGTTTTTT
CATSPRDGNEKLFF
>TRBV18|14|NA|TRBJ2-7|NA
TGTGCCAGCTCACGGGACCCGTACTCCTACGAGCAGTACTTC
CASSRDPYSYEQYF
>TRBV2|15|NA|TRBJ1-2|TRBD1
TGTGCCAGCAGCGAACCGCAGACAGGGAACTATGGCTACACCTTC
CASSEPQTGNYGYTF
>TRBV6-1|13|once|TRBJ1-2|TRBD1
TGTGCCAGCGCAGGGGGGAGAAACTATGGCTACACCTTC
CASAGGRNYGYTF
>TRBV6-1|14|once|TRBJ2-7|TRBD1
TGTGCCAGCACCTCGGGACAGCCGACCTACGAGCAGTACTTC
CASTSGQPTYEQYF
>TRBV5-4|15|NA|TRBJ2-7|TRBD1
TGTGCCAGCAGCTTGCAGGGGGTCTACTCCTACGAGCAGTACTTC
CASSLQGVYSYEQYF
>TRBV2|16|once|TRBJ2-5|NA
TGTGCCAGCAGGGTGGGACCAGGGCGGTACCAAGAGACCCAGTACTTC
CASRVGPGRYQETQYF
>TRBV4-1|16|NA|TRBJ1-2|NA
TGCGCCAGCAGCCAAGTGGCGACGGGAGCTGGGTATGGCTACACCTTC
CASSQVATGAGYGYTF
>TRBV28|14|NA|TRBJ2-1|NA
TGTGCCAGCAGGAAGTCCCGGGTTGGCAATGAGCAGTTCTTC
CASRKSRVGNEQFF
>TRBV7-2|18|NA|TRBJ1-4|NA
TGTGCCAGCAGCTTAAATCCCGCACAACTGGGGGCTGATGAAAAACTGTTTTTT
CASSLNPAQLGADEKLFF
>TRBV28|17|NA|TRBJ2-1|TRBD2
TGTGCCAGCAGTTTAATAACTCCTAGCGGGAAGGGTGGTGAGCAGTTCTTC
CASSLITPSGKGGEQFF
>TRBV5-1|15|NA|TRBJ2-2|TRBD1
TGCGCCAGCAGCACCAACAGGGGTGGCACCGGGGAGCTGTTTTTT
CASSTNRGGTGELFF